Listed below are T cell receptor beta chains from one sample, sequenced in a study of blood T cell repertoires in COVID-19. Measured with immunoSEQ multiplex PCR; TCRdb has only the in-frame clones, and not every one. The sample has around 400,000 clones, 88% seen once. The source material was PBMCs or T cells enriched from blood (not recorded which). These receptor sequences come from a woman aged 18-29 years who had been exposed to COVID-19. Both conserved end residues are part of each CDR3. Each record gives: V gene, clone size, CDR3 protein. A row's size may be missing; if present it is once, few, many or a size class.

V: TRBV5-1; size: -; CDR3: CASSPGVAGAETQYF
V: TRBV12-3/TRBV12-4; size: -; CDR3: CASSLGGGSPLHF
V: TRBV6-1; size: -; CDR3: CASSEERGQPQHF
V: TRBV5-1; size: -; CDR3: CASSLLVAGGTDTQYF
V: TRBV4-1; size: -; CDR3: CASSPQLADEQFF
V: TRBV27; size: -; CDR3: CASSPTPGGGQPQHF
V: TRBV12-3/TRBV12-4; size: -; CDR3: CASTTGQGAKLFF
V: TRBV5-5; size: -; CDR3: CASSLRGAGANVLTF
V: TRBV7-2; size: -; CDR3: CASSHRGGRDTYNEQFF
V: TRBV5-1; size: -; CDR3: CASSLAVSGGPGANVLTF
V: TRBV5-1; size: few; CDR3: CASSFTYEQYF
V: TRBV19; size: -; CDR3: CASSIRQGGDYGYTF
V: TRBV5-1; size: -; CDR3: CASSLVPSGSSGRNEQFF
V: TRBV30; size: -; CDR3: CAWSPRARAVSYNEQFF
V: TRBV5-6; size: -; CDR3: CASSPSTNPLIEQFF
V: TRBV5-6; size: -; CDR3: CASSFREETQYF
V: TRBV12-3/TRBV12-4; size: -; CDR3: CASSFDRVDGYTF
V: TRBV29-1; size: -; CDR3: CSVEDRRQGTDTQYF
V: TRBV11-2; size: -; CDR3: CASSLDAGRTDTQYF
V: TRBV27; size: -; CDR3: CASRAPGQGHEQYF
V: TRBV5-4; size: -; CDR3: CASSLAGGVGYNEQFF
V: TRBV11-2; size: -; CDR3: CASSPQLGPPYEQYF
V: TRBV7-3; size: once; CDR3: CASSPGTANSPLHF
V: TRBV6-5; size: once; CDR3: CASSRSTEAFF
V: TRBV28; size: -; CDR3: CASSPQGASGNTIYF
V: TRBV28; size: -; CDR3: CASSLQGTEKLFF